This T cell receptor (beta chain) was captured in a study of neurological immune-mediated disorders. Germline V gene lookup returns CDR1 DFQATT and CDR2 SNEGSKA (reference sequence). This CDR3 is built from 13 residues. The V and J ends lost 7 bases and 0 bases, in that order; junction bases with no gene match: 5. Time point noted: longitudinal time-point 1 (baseline). This clonotype occurred many times. Via MiXCR, TCRdb re-called the 5' RACE reads, giving one row per CDR3 protein. This table holds around 69,000 distinct CDR3 sequences, about a tenth found once. The origin of this receptor is a man younger than 40 in good health. Source material: PBMCs. The chain carries TRBV20-1 and TRBJ2-7; 8 nucleotides agree with TRBD1. Here the CDR3 DNA reads TGCAGTGGCGAAGGACAGGGCTCCTACGAGCAGTACTTC. It yields the protein CSGEGQGSYEQYF.